A selection of T cell receptor beta chains follows, all from one sample in a study of T cell responses to AZD1222 COVID-19 vaccine. Method: immunoSEQ multiplex PCR; TCRdb's copy keeps in-frame clones and lacks some. The profile shows roughly 99,000 clones, approximately 89% of them singletons. The sample consisted of peripheral blood, taken 28 days after the second AZD1222 dose. The origin of the receptors is an adult who received the AZD1222 COVID-19 vaccine. The CDR3 runs from the conserved cysteine through the conserved F or W. Fields, in order: J gene, V gene, CDR3 protein.

TRBJ1-4 | TRBV20-1 | CSARQLEKLFF
TRBJ2-3 | TRBV21-1 | CASRRGNTQYF
TRBJ2-2 | TRBV13 | CASPKGGANTGELFF
TRBJ2-1 | TRBV24-1 | CATSDPPGQGNPEQFF
TRBJ2-4 | TRBV7-9 | CASSGTEENIQYF
TRBJ1-5 | TRBV4-3 | CASSQVGDGPSGNQPQHF
TRBJ2-3 | TRBV5-1 | CASSFSSTDTQYF
TRBJ2-1 | TRBV7-2 | CASSLVRGRTSEQFF
TRBJ1-2 | TRBV27 | CASSLQLDRGAYTF
TRBJ2-2 | TRBV7-9 | CASLSYRLAGALELFF
TRBJ1-6 | TRBV6-5 | CASGMMGRPLHF
TRBJ1-1 | TRBV19 | CASSIMEGTEAFF
TRBJ1-3 | TRBV28 | CASSPSPPTESGNTIYF
TRBJ2-3 | TRBV7-6 | CASSLGAGITDTQYF
TRBJ2-5 | TRBV5-1 | CASSLAGQGGTQYF
TRBJ2-1 | TRBV5-1 | CASSLDAGGPLSYNEQFF
TRBJ1-5 | TRBV29-1 | CSVEGEGQPQHF
TRBJ1-2 | TRBV6-5 | CASRAELYGYTF
TRBJ2-1 | TRBV4-1 | CASSQLGLANNEQFF
TRBJ2-7 | TRBV2 | CASSELAGGKYEQYF
TRBJ2-7 | TRBV2 | CASSEGPGDPGEQYF
TRBJ1-4 | TRBV5-1 | CATVDRGPINEKLFF
TRBJ2-1 | TRBV6-5 | CASSYSPSSYNEQFF
TRBJ1-2 | TRBV28 | CASGLPGYGYTF
TRBJ2-5 | TRBV18 | CASSPPSVIQETQYF
TRBJ2-7 | TRBV7-2 | CASSFGLAGYEQYF
TRBJ1-1 | TRBV19 | CASSPRREINTEAFF
TRBJ2-1 | TRBV6-4 | CASSQGEQFF
TRBJ1-4 | TRBV5-1 | CASSLALRDRDEKLFF
TRBJ2-4 | TRBV12-2 | CASRLALWASGLAKNIQYF
TRBJ1-2 | TRBV3-1/TRBV3-2 | CASSQDFSGANYGYTF
TRBJ1-6 | TRBV6-9 | CASSYAPTGQFCSYNSPLHF
TRBJ1-4 | TRBV28 | CATQGGSEEKLFF
TRBJ1-2 | TRBV6-5 | CASSYSDRRLGGYTF
TRBJ1-4 | TRBV5-1 | CASLDRGQNEKLFF
TRBJ1-2 | TRBV7-2 | CASSLGQTTYGYTF
TRBJ1-5 | TRBV5-1 | CASSLVGGGQPQHF
TRBJ2-1 | TRBV7-9 | CASSPGLNEQFF
TRBJ2-6 | TRBV24-1 | CATSSGTGGRSGANVLTF
TRBJ2-1 | TRBV27 | CASSLRGGRGSYNEQFF
TRBJ2-6 | TRBV19 | CASSLTPVSGANVLTF
TRBJ2-2 | TRBV29-1 | CSAQGQGATGELFF
TRBJ2-3 | TRBV20-1 | CSASDDRVSTDTQYF
TRBJ1-1 | TRBV12-3/TRBV12-4 | CASSAPGGTEAFF
TRBJ1-1 | TRBV13 | CASSFLGKNTEAFF
TRBJ1-5 | TRBV7-2 | CASSLGQIQPQHF
TRBJ2-7 | TRBV7-8 | CASSLGRDRPYEQYF
TRBJ1-4 | TRBV19 | CASSTGIKEKLFF
TRBJ1-3 | TRBV28 | CASTWPGRRWGNTIYF
TRBJ1-2 | TRBV5-4 | CASSLGGTGLTYGYTF
TRBJ2-7 | TRBV4-1 | CASSQEVAGALRRDEQYF
TRBJ1-3 | TRBV28 | CASLDRSSGNTIYF
TRBJ2-7 | TRBV4-2 | CASSQDGTGTYEQYF
TRBJ2-7 | TRBV5-5 | CASSLTTGTYEQYF
TRBJ1-6 | TRBV6-5 | CASSYTRDRGSPLHF
TRBJ1-3 | TRBV19 | CASAPGQSSGNTIYF
TRBJ1-4 | TRBV5-1 | CASSTGKNQKLFF
TRBJ2-1 | TRBV5-6 | CASSSGTGRYNEQFF
TRBJ2-5 | TRBV29-1 | CSVVGLAGVETQYF